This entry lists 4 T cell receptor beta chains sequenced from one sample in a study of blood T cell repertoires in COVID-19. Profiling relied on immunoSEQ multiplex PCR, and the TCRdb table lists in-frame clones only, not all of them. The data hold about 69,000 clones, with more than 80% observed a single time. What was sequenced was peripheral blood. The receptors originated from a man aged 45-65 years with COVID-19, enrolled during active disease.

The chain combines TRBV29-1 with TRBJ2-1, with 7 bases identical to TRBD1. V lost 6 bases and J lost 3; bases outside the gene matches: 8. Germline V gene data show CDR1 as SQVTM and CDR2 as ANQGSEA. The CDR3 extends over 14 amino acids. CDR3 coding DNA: TGCAGCGTCCTCGCCGGGACAGTCTACAATGAGCAGTTCTTC. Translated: CSVLAGTVYNEQFF.

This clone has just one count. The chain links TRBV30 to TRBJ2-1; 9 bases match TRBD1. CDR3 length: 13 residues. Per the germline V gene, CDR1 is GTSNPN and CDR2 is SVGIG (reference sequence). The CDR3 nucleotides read TGTGCGAAAGGACAGGGGTACAACAATGAGCAGTTCTTC. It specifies CAKGQGYNNEQFF.

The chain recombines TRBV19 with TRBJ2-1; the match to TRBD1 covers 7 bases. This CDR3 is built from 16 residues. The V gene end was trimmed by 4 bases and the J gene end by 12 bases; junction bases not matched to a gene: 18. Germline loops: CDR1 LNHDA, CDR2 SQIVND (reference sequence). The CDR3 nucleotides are TGTGCCAGTAGTACCCACGAGGGGGCCAGGGGTGGGAGGCAGTTCTTC. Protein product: CASSTHEGARGGRQFF.

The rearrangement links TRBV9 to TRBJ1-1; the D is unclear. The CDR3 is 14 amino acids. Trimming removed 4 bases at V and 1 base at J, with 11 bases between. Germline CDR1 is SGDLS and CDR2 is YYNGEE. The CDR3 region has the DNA TGTGCCAGCAGCCCCCAGTCTGCGAACACTGAAGCTTTCTTT. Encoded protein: CASSPQSANTEAFF. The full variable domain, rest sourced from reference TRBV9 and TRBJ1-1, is DSGVTQTPKHLITATGQRVTLRCSPRSGDLSVYWYQQSLDQGLQFLIQYYNGEERAKGNILERFSAQQFPDLHSELNLSSLELGDSALYFCASSPQSANTEAFFGQGTRLTVV.